In its sample, the clone carrying this T cell receptor beta chain was seen once. Its antigen is as yet unknown. A read error likely explains this, since a far larger clone differs by one base. The CDR3 extends over 18 amino acids. The V end was cut by 0 bases, the J end by 2 bases, with 17 bases between. CDR1 and CDR2 (germline): SGHDN, FVKESK. This sample stems from a study of shared clonotypes between healthy human individuals. Study-wide results and limits: There were few donors, and this limited the genetic and exposure-history diversity represented. Naive CD4 clonotype sharing across a handful of donors was 4.5% to 6%.

TCRdb keeps only in-frame clones here, not all; method: immunoSEQ multiplex PCR. The data contain about 120,000 clones, under 70% of them seen just once; the ten biggest clones take up approximately 25%. The J gene is TRBJ1-3, the V gene TRBV14; tentative D call: TRBD1 (5 bases). The sequenced sample consisted of memory CD8+ T cells sorted from blood. Subset given: CD45RO+ cells pooled with CCR7-negative TemRA cells. The TCR was taken from a woman under 40 in good health. The CDR3 sequence: CASSQDIWGCGPGNTIYF. The DNA of the CDR3 is TGTGCCAGCAGCCAAGATATTTGGGGGTGCGGTCCTGGAAACACCATATATTTT.